Listed here is a single T cell receptor beta chain. The method was immunoSEQ multiplex PCR; TCRdb's version includes in-frame clones alone and lacks a portion of them. The repertoire consists of approximately 400,000 clones, with 88% occurring once and the leading ten covering 1.2%. The source of the sample is a study of blood T cell repertoires in COVID-19. About the research overall: Samples taken during acute and convalescent COVID-19 were collected in the United States, Italy and Spain.

The germline CDR1 and CDR2 sequences are SGHAT and FQNNGV. The germline V and J ends were trimmed by 5 bases and 7 bases, with 21 bases remaining between them. The CDR3 covers 15 residues. V is TRBV11-2 and J is TRBJ2-7, with D possibly matching TRBD1 (5 bases). The TCR originated in a woman in her late teens or twenties who had recovered from COVID-19. The sequenced sample was PBMCs or T cells enriched from blood (not recorded which). This CDR3 reads CASSLGPTSNREQYF. As DNA, the CDR3 is TGTGCCAGCAGCCTGGGGCCCACCTCTAATCGAGAGCAGTACTTC.